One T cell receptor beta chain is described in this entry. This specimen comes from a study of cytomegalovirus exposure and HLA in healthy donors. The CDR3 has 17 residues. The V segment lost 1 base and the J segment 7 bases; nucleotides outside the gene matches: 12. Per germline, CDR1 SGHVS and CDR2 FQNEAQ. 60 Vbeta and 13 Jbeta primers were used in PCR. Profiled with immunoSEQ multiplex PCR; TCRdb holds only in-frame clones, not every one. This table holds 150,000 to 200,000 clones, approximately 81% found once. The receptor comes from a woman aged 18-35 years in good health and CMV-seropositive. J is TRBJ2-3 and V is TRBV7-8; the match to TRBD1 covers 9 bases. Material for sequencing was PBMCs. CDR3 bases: TGTGCCAGCAGCTTAGTTAGGACAGGGGAATGGGTTTATACGCAGTATTTT. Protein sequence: CASSLVRTGEWVYTQYF.